The subject of this entry is one T cell receptor beta chain. With V trimmed by 3 bases and J by 10 bases, 15 bases remained unmatched. The CDR3 runs to 15 residues. Germline V lookup: CDR1 SQVTM, CDR2 ANQGSEA. Using immunoSEQ multiplex PCR, the repertoire was profiled, and TCRdb retains in-frame clones only, with some absent. The sample consists of some 260,000 clones, roughly 91% of them appearing once. Living in 25 or so US areas, the participants were between roughly 18 and 89 years of age. The data were taken from a study of blood T cell repertoires in COVID-19. Study-level information: Sample material is recorded as cDNA or gDNA derived from T cells, B-cell-depleted T cells, or PBMCs.

What was sequenced was PBMCs or T cells enriched from blood (not recorded which). This receptor was taken from a man aged 35-49 years who had recovered from COVID-19. The gene calls are TRBV29-1 and TRBJ1-2; 9 positions match TRBD1. The CDR3 DNA reads as TGCAGCGTTGAGGATCGCGACCGGGACAGGGACCACTACACCTTC. Residues: CSVEDRDRDRDHYTF.